A selection of T cell receptor beta chains follows, all from one sample in a study of blood T cell repertoires in COVID-19. Assay used: immunoSEQ multiplex PCR; TCRdb lists only in-frame clones, some missing. Of 85,000 to 90,000 clones in the sample, roughly 89% were seen once. The material sequenced was peripheral blood. These TCRs come from an elderly woman with active COVID-19. Both conserved end residues are part of each CDR3. The D gene is left open where the match is weak. Size tells how often a clone was seen (once, few, many) or the class of an expanded clone, and some rows leave it out.

v_call	d_call	j_call	clone_size	cdr3_nt	cdr3_aa
TRBV28	TRBD1	TRBJ2-2	-	TGTGCCAGCAGTTCACTAGGGCGCAGGGGGAGCACCGGGGAGCTGTTTTTT	CASSSLGRRGSTGELFF
TRBV28	TRBD1	TRBJ2-6	-	TGTGCCAGCACCCCCTCCACAGGGGACTCTGGGGCCAACGTCCTGACTTTC	CASTPSTGDSGANVLTF
TRBV6-2/TRBV6-3	-	TRBJ2-1	-	TGTGCCAGCAGTTGGCGACTGTACAATGAGCAGTTCTTC	CASSWRLYNEQFF
TRBV12-2	-	TRBJ2-7	-	TGTGCAAGTCGCTTATGGGTTAGGGAGCGGAACTCCTACGAGCAGTACTTC	CASRLWVRERNSYEQYF
TRBV7-9	-	TRBJ1-1	-	TGTGCCAGCAGCTCCCGTTCGGACACTGAAGCTTTCTTT	CASSSRSDTEAFF
TRBV19	-	TRBJ2-7	once	TGTGCCAGTAGTAGGGGCCGGGGACATTCCTACGAGCAGTACTTC	CASSRGRGHSYEQYF
TRBV5-1	-	TRBJ2-2	-	TGCGCCACCCGCCGGGGCAGGGGGGACACCGGGGAGCTGTTTTTT	CATRRGRGDTGELFF
TRBV3-1/TRBV3-2	TRBD2	TRBJ2-7	-	TGTGCCAGCAGCAGGCCGGGGGGAGGGTCTATTCGGCAGTACTTC	CASSRPGGGSIRQYF
TRBV28	-	TRBJ1-5	-	TGTGCCAGCAGCCCCCGGGGGGCTTATAGCAATCAGCCCCAGCATTTT	CASSPRGAYSNQPQHF
TRBV27	TRBD2	TRBJ2-1	-	TGTGCCAGCAGTCTCCCGGGACTAGCGGGAGCCACCTACAATGAGCAGTTCTTC	CASSLPGLAGATYNEQFF
TRBV27	TRBD2	TRBJ2-7	-	TGTGCCAGCAGTGGGTGGACTAGCGGTTCCTACGAGCAGTACTTC	CASSGWTSGSYEQYF
TRBV7-8	-	TRBJ1-5	-	TGTGCCAGCAGCTTAAACAGGGCCGGTCAGCCCCAGCATTTT	CASSLNRAGQPQHF
TRBV5-5	-	TRBJ2-1	-	TGTGCCAGCAGCTCGGGGTTGTCTTACAATGAGCAGTTCTTC	CASSSGLSYNEQFF
TRBV29-1	-	TRBJ2-5	few	TGCAGCGTTGCAACCGGGGTGACCCTCCAAGAGACCCAGTACTTC	CSVATGVTLQETQYF
TRBV29-1	TRBD2	TRBJ2-1	once	TGCAGCGTTGAACTAGCGGGAGAAGGATCCTACAATGAGCAGTTCTTC	CSVELAGEGSYNEQFF
TRBV5-1	-	TRBJ2-7	-	TGCGCCAGCAGCCCTATCGCGGGAACCTACGAGCAGTACTTC	CASSPIAGTYEQYF
TRBV7-9	-	TRBJ1-2	-	TGTGCCGCCCCATCCGCGCGCAGACTGCCTAACTATGGCTACACCTTC	CAAPSARRLPNYGYTF
TRBV6-5	TRBD1	TRBJ2-7	few	TGTGCCAGCGCGAACCGGGACAGGGTTTACGAGCAGTACTTC	CASANRDRVYEQYF
TRBV18	-	TRBJ2-1	-	TGTGCCAGCTCATATGGACAGAGCTCCTACAATGAGCAGTTCTTC	CASSYGQSSYNEQFF
TRBV21-1	-	TRBJ2-7	few	TGTGCCAGCAGCACCCGACAGCCTTACTACGAGCAGTACTTC	CASSTRQPYYEQYF
TRBV15	TRBD2	TRBJ2-2	-	TGTGCCACCAGCAGAGATTACGGGGGGGGCAGCACCACCGGGGAGCTGTTTTTT	CATSRDYGGGSTTGELFF
TRBV5-8	TRBD1	TRBJ2-7	-	TGTGCCAGCAGCTTAACAGGGGCCCCAGAGCAGTACTTC	CASSLTGAPEQYF